This T cell receptor beta chain was recovered during a study of blood T cell repertoires in COVID-19. About the study: The analysed material was cDNA or gDNA that came from T cells, B-cell-depleted T cells, or PBMCs.

Only in-frame clones appear in the TCRdb table, and some are missing; sequencing was by immunoSEQ multiplex PCR. This table has 390,000 or so clones, 87% appearing once. CDR1 is LNHDA and CDR2 is SQIVND in the germline V gene (reference sequence). The CDR3 runs 14 residues. V was pared by 6 bases and J by 2 bases, with 13 bases between. The sequence was obtained from a woman aged 25-40 years with COVID-19, enrolled during active disease. The chain employs TRBV19 and TRBJ2-5; D is perhaps TRBD1 (7 bases). Sequencing used peripheral blood. The CDR3 region has the DNA TGTGCCAGTAGCCTGACAGGGACTCAAGAGACCCAGTACTTC. This gives the protein CASSLTGTQETQYF.